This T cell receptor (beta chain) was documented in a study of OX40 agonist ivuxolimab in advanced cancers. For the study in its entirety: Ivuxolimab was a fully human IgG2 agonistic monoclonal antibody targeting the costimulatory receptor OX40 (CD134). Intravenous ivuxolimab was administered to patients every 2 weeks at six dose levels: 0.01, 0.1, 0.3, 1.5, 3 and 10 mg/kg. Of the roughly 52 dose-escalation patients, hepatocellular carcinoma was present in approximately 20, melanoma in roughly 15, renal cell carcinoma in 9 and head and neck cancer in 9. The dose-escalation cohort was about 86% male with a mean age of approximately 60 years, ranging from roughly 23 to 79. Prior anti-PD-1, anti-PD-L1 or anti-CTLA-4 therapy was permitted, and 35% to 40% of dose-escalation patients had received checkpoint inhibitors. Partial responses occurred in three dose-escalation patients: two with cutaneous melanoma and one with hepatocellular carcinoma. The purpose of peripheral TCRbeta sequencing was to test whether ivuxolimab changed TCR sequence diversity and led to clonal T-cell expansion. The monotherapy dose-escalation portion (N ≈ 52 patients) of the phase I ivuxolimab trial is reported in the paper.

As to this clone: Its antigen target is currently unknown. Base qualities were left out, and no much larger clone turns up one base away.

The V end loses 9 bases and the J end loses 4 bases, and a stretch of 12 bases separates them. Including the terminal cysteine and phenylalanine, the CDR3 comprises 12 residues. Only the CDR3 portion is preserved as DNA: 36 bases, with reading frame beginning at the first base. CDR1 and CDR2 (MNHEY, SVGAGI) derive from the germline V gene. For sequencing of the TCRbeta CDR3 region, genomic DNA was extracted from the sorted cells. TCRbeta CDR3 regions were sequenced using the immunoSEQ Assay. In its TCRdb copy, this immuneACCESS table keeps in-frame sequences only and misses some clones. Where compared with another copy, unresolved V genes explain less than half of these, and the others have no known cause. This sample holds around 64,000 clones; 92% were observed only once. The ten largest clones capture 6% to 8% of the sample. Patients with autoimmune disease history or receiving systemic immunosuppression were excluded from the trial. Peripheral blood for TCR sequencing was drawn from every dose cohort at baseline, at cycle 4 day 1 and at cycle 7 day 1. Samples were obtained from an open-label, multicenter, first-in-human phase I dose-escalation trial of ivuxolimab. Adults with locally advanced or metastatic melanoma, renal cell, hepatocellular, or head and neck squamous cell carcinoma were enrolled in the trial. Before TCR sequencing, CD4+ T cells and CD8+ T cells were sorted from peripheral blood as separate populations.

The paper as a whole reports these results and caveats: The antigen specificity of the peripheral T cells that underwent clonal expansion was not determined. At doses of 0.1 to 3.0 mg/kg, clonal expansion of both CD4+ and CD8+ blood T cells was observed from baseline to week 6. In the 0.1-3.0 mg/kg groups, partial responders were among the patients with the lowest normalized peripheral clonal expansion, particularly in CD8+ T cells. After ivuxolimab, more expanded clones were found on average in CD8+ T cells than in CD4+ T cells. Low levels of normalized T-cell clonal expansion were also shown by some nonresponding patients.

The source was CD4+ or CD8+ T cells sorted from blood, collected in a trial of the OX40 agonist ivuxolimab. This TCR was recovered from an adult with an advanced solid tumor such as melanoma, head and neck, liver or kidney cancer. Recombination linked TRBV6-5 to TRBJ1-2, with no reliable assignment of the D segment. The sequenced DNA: TGTGCCAGTCTCCACCCTAGCTATGGCTACACCTTC. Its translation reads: CASLHPSYGYTF.